The 26 T cell receptor beta chains given below trace back to one sample, sequenced in a study of cytomegalovirus exposure and HLA in healthy donors. The PCR ran on 60 Vbeta and 13 Jbeta primers. Using immunoSEQ multiplex PCR, the repertoire was profiled, and TCRdb retains in-frame clones only, with some absent. The data contain over 100,000 clones, less than 80% of them singletons. Sequences were obtained from PBMCs. The receptors shown here come from a woman aged 45-65 years in good health and CMV-seropositive.

V usage is TRBV7-8 and J usage is TRBJ2-7; TRBD1 aligns across 9 bases. This CDR3 is 13 amino acids long. Germline CDR1 and CDR2: SGHVS and FQNEAQ. The V and J ends lost 8 bases and 6 bases, in that order; junction bases with no gene match: 8. CDR3 bases: TGTGCCAGCCGCCCCACAGGGGGCGGCGAGCAGTACTTC. It encodes CASRPTGGGEQYF.

The V and J genes are TRBV6-1 and TRBJ2-3; perhaps TRBD1 as D (5 bases). V dropped 7 bases and J dropped 2 bases, with 10 bases sitting between them. This CDR3 comprises 13 residues. The germline gives CDR1 MNHNS, CDR2 SASEGT. The CDR3 here is CASNPTATDTQYF. CDR3 DNA sequence: TGTGCCAGCAATCCGACAGCCACAGATACGCAGTATTTT.

The chain has TRBV14 and TRBJ2-3, with 7 bases aligning to TRBD2. The length of the CDR3 is 16 residues. Germline assignment: CDR1 SGHDN and CDR2 FVKESK. V trimming: 1 base; J trimming: 7 bases; junction bases outside the gene matches: 11. The CDR3 DNA reads TGTGCCAGCAGCCAAGGGCTAGCGGCCCCTCTGAATACGCAGTATTTT. Translating gives CASSQGLAAPLNTQYF.

This chain links TRBV27 with TRBJ2-6; a possible D gene is TRBD2 (6 bases). The V and J ends lost 2 bases and 4 bases respectively, with 9 bases between them. Per germline, CDR1 MNHEY and CDR2 SMNVEV (reference sequence). The CDR3 is 15 amino acids. This chain's CDR3 is CASSLPGAGANVLTF. CDR3 bases: TGTGCCAGCAGTTTACCGGGAGCAGGGGCCAACGTCCTGACTTTC.

This chain joins TRBV6-1 and TRBJ1-1, with no clear D. Trimming left V 5 bases short and J 8 bases short, with 9 bases between. The CDR3 contains 11 residues. Germline CDR1 and CDR2: MNHNS and SASEGT. CDR3 protein: CASSYTREAFF. DNA of the CDR3: TGTGCCAGCAGTTACACCAGAGAAGCTTTCTTT.

Only a few counts were recorded for this clone. This sequence joins TRBV7-9 and TRBJ2-1; 16 bases agree with TRBD2. CDR1 is SEHNR and CDR2 is FQNEAQ in the germline V gene (reference sequence). This CDR3 spans 19 amino acids. Trimming at V came to 5 bases and at J to 6 bases, leaving 13 bases not matched to a gene. The CDR3 protein is CASSLGLAGGPVSPNEQFF. CDR3 DNA sequence: TGTGCCAGCAGCCTGGGACTAGCGGGAGGGCCGGTAAGCCCCAATGAGCAGTTCTTC.

The chain recombines TRBV18 with TRBJ1-3; D is unresolved. This CDR3 is built from 14 residues. Per germline, CDR1 KGHSH and CDR2 LQKENI. Trimming stripped 3 bases from V and 7 bases from J, with 13 bases between. The chain's CDR3 is CASSPGSIENTIYF. For the CDR3, the DNA is TGTGCCAGCTCACCCGGGTCCATAGAGAACACCATATATTTT.

This rearrangement joins TRBV6-1 to TRBJ1-5, with D unclear. The length of the CDR3 is 15 residues. Per the germline V gene, CDR1 is MNHNS and CDR2 is SASEGT. Trimming removed 0 bases from V and 4 bases from J, with 10 bases in between. CDR3 DNA sequence: TGTGCCAGCAGTGAAGCTGCAGGATCGAATCAGCCCCAGCATTTT. Residues: CASSEAAGSNQPQHF.

This clone was found once. This CDR3 is also generated by other DNA sequences in the sample. V usage is TRBV23-1 and J usage is TRBJ2-7; D perhaps matches TRBD2 (5 bases). TRBV23-1 is recorded as an ORF, its role being uncertain. This CDR3 has 13 amino acids. Trimming shortened V by 5 bases and J by 5 bases, and 13 bases separated the two germline ends. The CDR3 DNA follows: TGCGCCAGCAGTTGCTGCGGGTCAGACGAGCAGTACTTC. As protein: CASSCCGSDEQYF.

The chain carries TRBV19 and TRBJ2-3; 7 nucleotides align to TRBD1. Losses at the gene ends were 7 bases for V and 5 bases for J; bases not matched to a gene: 9. Germline lookup yields CDR1 LNHDA and CDR2 SQIVND (reference sequence). The CDR3 totals 14 residues. The CDR3 nucleotides read TGTGCCAGTACTCGTGACAGGGCTGGAGATACGCAGTATTTT. This codes for CASTRDRAGDTQYF.

The chain links TRBV5-1 to TRBJ2-7; 7 bases agree with TRBD2. The germline V gene encodes CDR1 SGHRS and CDR2 YFSETQ. CDR3 length: 14 amino acids. The ends lost 5 bases at V and 6 bases at J; junction bases unmatched: 11. CDR3 sequence: CASSSRDYAGEQYF. Here the CDR3 DNA reads TGCGCCAGCAGTAGTAGGGACTATGCGGGCGAGCAGTACTTC.

This clone was recorded once. The gene calls are TRBV2 and TRBJ1-1, with D perhaps TRBD1 (6 bases). This CDR3 is 14 amino acids long. Looked up from germline, CDR1 is SNHLY and CDR2 is FYNNEI. V was shortened by 4 bases and J by 0 bases, with 9 bases between the two germline ends. CDR3 coding DNA: TGTGCCAGCAGTGCGGGGGGCATGAACACTGAAGCTTTCTTT. Protein sequence: CASSAGGMNTEAFF.

The J gene is TRBJ1-5, the V gene TRBV29-1; a weak D match, TRBD1 (6 bases). This CDR3 region has 15 residues. CDR1 and CDR2 (germline): SQVTM, ANQGSEA. V dropped 4 bases and J dropped 4 bases, with 17 bases sitting between them. The CDR3 bases are TGCAGCGTTGCTGAGGGGGTTTTGGGGAATCAGCCCCAGCATTTT. It translates to CSVAEGVLGNQPQHF.

This clone was picked up one time. The rearrangement joins TRBV6-5 to TRBJ2-7; no clear D. Trimming stripped 0 bases from V and 0 bases from J, with 6 bases between. The CDR3 extends over 14 amino acids. CDR1 and CDR2 from the germline V gene are MNHEY and SVGAGI. CDR3 bases: TGTGCCAGCAGTTACTCTTGGAGCTCCTACGAGCAGTACTTC. It codes for CASSYSWSSYEQYF.

The chain carries TRBV7-2 and TRBJ2-2, with unresolved D. The CDR3 loop spans 13 amino acids. Germline CDR1 SGHTA, CDR2 FQGNSA. V lost 5 bases to trimming and J lost 0 bases, with 4 bases between them. The CDR3 DNA reads TGTGCCAGCAGCCGGGCGAACACCGGGGAGCTGTTTTTT. Translation gives CASSRANTGELFF. Full variable domain (missing parts from reference TRBV7-2 and TRBJ2-2): GAGVSQSPSNKVTEKGKDVELRCDPISGHTALYWYRQSLGQGLEFLIYFQGNSAPDKSGLPSDRFSAERTGGSVSTLTIQRTQQEDSAVYLCASSRANTGELFFGEGSRLTVL.

Of note for this clone: The junction departs from germline at one end; a sequencing error may be responsible. The chain combines TRBV7-9 with TRBJ1-2; a weak D match, TRBD1 (5 bases). Germline V CDR1 and CDR2: SEHNR, FQNEAQ (reference sequence). The CDR3 sequence is 15 residues long. CDR3 region: CSSSLSRVKGYGYTF. Here the CDR3 DNA reads TGTTCCAGCAGCTTATCCAGGGTAAAGGGCTATGGCTACACCTTC.

V and J are TRBV7-2 and TRBJ2-5; 10 nucleotides agree with TRBD2. In germline, CDR1 is SGHTA, CDR2 FQGNSA. The CDR3 contains 15 residues. V lost 5 bases and J lost 1; bases outside the gene matches: 4. The CDR3 here is CASSPLAGVQETQYF. Here the CDR3 DNA reads TGTGCCAGCAGCCCCCTAGCGGGGGTCCAAGAGACCCAGTACTTC.

CDR3 region: CASNPMPAGGGDTQYF. CDR3 DNA: TGTGCCAGCAACCCCATGCCAGCGGGGGGCGGTGATACGCAGTATTTT. The V gene is TRBV6-6, the J gene TRBJ2-3; 9 bases align to TRBD2. The V and J ends lost 7 bases and 6 bases, in that order; junction bases with no gene match: 14. Germline CDR1 and CDR2: MNHNY and SVGAGI (reference sequence). There are 16 residues in the CDR3.

With regard to this clone: One end of the junction is discordant with germline, which a read error may explain. The chain joins TRBV25-1 to TRBJ2-6, with D perhaps matching TRBD1 (5 bases). The CDR3 contains 17 residues. The germline V gene has CDR1 MGHDK and CDR2 SYGVNS. CDR3 residues: CASSFQGLGSGANGLTF. CDR3 DNA sequence: TGTGCCAGCAGCTTCCAGGGATTGGGCTCTGGGGCCAACGGCCTGACTTTC. Supplemented by reference TRBV25-1 and TRBJ2-6, the full variable domain reads EADIYQTPRYLVIGTGKKITLECSQTMGHDKMYWYQQDPGMELHLIHYSYGVNSTEKGDLSSESTVSRIRTEHFPLTLESARPSHTSQYLCASSFQGLGSGANGLTFGAGSRLTVL.

The chain links TRBV2 to TRBJ1-2, with TRBD1 matching over 10 bases. V dropped 7 bases and J dropped 3; count of bases not matched to a gene: 5. Germline lookup yields CDR1 SNHLY and CDR2 FYNNEI. The CDR3 loop spans 14 amino acids. The CDR3 DNA is TGTGCCAGCACCTCCGGGACAGGGGACTATGGCTACACCTTC. Translating gives CASTSGTGDYGYTF.

V usage is TRBV7-9 and J usage is TRBJ2-1; 9 bases agree with TRBD1. The CDR3 runs to 16 residues. Germline CDR1 SEHNR, CDR2 FQNEAQ (reference sequence). V was clipped by 5 bases and J by 4 bases; unmatched bases: 9. The CDR3, as DNA: TGTGCCAGCAGCAACCTGGGACAGGGAATGTACAATGAGCAGTTCTTC. Residues: CASSNLGQGMYNEQFF.

This chain uses TRBV6-1 with TRBJ1-3, with D perhaps matching TRBD1 (6 bases). CDR3 length: 14 amino acids. Germline V gene lookup returns CDR1 MNHNS and CDR2 SASEGT. The germline V and J ends were trimmed by 10 bases and 0 bases, with 13 bases remaining between them. Here the CDR3 reads CATLRGPSGNTIYF. Here the CDR3 DNA reads TGTGCCACCCTCAGGGGACCCTCTGGAAACACCATATATTTT.

The DNA for the CDR3 is TGTGCCAGCAGTAGAGTCCGGGGTGGTTACAATGAGCAGTTCTTC. This gives the protein CASSRVRGGYNEQFF. The V and J genes are TRBV2 and TRBJ2-1; TRBD2 is a possible D gene (5 bases). The germline V gene encodes CDR1 SNHLY and CDR2 FYNNEI. The CDR3 loop spans 15 amino acids. Trimming took 5 bases from V and 4 from J, leaving 15 bases between them.

This clone has only one observation. One junction end does not reproduce the germline sequence, and a read error may be involved. The V call is TRBV7-9, the J call TRBJ2-7; D perhaps matches TRBD2 (7 bases). Germline CDR1 SEHNR, CDR2 FQNEAQ (reference sequence). The CDR3 consists of 16 residues. CDR3: CASSLARGGRTYEQYF. CDR3 bases: TGTGCCAGCAGCTTAGCGAGGGGGGGGCGCACGTACGAACAGTACTTC.

This chain links TRBV7-3 with TRBJ2-3; possible D gene TRBD2, 6 bases. Germline V lookup: CDR1 SGHTA, CDR2 FQGTGA. This CDR3 comprises 16 residues. Trimming removed 1 base from V and 2 bases from J, with 13 bases in between. DNA for the CDR3: TGTGCCAGCAGCTTAAATGGGGGAGGCAACACAGATACGCAGTATTTT. The encoded protein is CASSLNGGGNTDTQYF.

V and J are TRBV10-3 and TRBJ2-7; possible D gene TRBD2, 7 bases. The CDR3 length is 15 residues. V lost 3 bases to trimming and J lost 4 bases, with 16 bases between them. Germline CDR1 ENHRY, CDR2 SYGVKD. The CDR3 loop reads CAISDPLRGAYEQYF. CDR3 nucleotides: TGTGCCATCAGTGACCCTCTACGGGGGGCGTACGAGCAGTACTTC.